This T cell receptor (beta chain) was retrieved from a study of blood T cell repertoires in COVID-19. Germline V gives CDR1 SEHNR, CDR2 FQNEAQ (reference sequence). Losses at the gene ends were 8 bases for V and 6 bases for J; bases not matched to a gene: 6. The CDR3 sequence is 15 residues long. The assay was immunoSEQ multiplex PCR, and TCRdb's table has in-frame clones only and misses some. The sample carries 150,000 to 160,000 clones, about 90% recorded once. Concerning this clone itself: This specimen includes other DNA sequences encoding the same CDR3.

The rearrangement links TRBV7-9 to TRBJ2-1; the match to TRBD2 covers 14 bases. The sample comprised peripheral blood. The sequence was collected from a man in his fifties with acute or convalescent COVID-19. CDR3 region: CASSRLAGGPNEQFF. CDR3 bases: TGTGCCAGCTCCCGACTAGCGGGAGGGCCCAATGAGCAGTTCTTC. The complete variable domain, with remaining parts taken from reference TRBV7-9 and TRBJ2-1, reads DTGVSQNPRHKITKRGQNVTFRCDPISEHNRLYWYRQTLGQGPEFLTYFQNEAQLEKSRLLSDRFSAERPKGSFSTLEIQRTEQGDSAMYLCASSRLAGGPNEQFFGPGTRLTVL.